The 30 T cell receptor beta chains below were found in one sample sequenced in a study of cytomegalovirus exposure and HLA in healthy donors (dated by TCRdb to the late 2010s). Libraries were constructed by the immunoSEQ multiplex PCR assay. A mixture of 60 forward primers for TCR Vbeta segments and 13 reverse primers for TCR Jbeta segments was used in the multiplex PCR. As stored in TCRdb, this immuneACCESS dataset retains in-frame rearrangements with V and J assigned. A fraction of the clones does not appear; measured against another copy, unresolved V genes explain less than half of the discrepancy, and the remainder lacks a known reason. This sample lists around 130,000 clones; approximately 85% were detected once. The ten largest clones add up to 1.5% to 2% of the sample. The specimen sequenced was PBMCs. The receptors were sampled from a boy between 10 and 17 years old in good health and CMV-seronegative.

The chain is built from TRBV5-5 and TRBJ1-4; D unresolved. Germline V gene data show CDR1 as SGHKS and CDR2 as YYEKEE (reference sequence). This CDR3 spans 14 amino acids. V was cut by 1 base and J by 4 bases, with 8 bases left in between. CDR3 amino acids: CASSLSTVNEKLFF. The CDR3 coding sequence is TGTGCCAGCAGCTTGTCCACAGTTAATGAAAAACTGTTTTTT.

V and J are TRBV7-2 and TRBJ2-6; a possible D gene is TRBD2 (6 bases). Germline CDR1 reads SGHTA; CDR2 reads FQGNSA. The V gene lost 5 bases and the J gene lost 1 base, with 9 bases spanning the gap. This CDR3 has 15 residues. Here the CDR3 DNA reads TGTGCCAGCAGCCCGACTAGGTCTGGGGCCAACGTCCTGACTTTC. Amino acids: CASSPTRSGANVLTF.

The chain joins TRBV29-1 to TRBJ2-5; 8 nucleotides agree with TRBD1. The CDR3 is made up of 17 amino acids. Looked up from germline, CDR1 is SQVTM and CDR2 is ANQGSEA. Trimming at V came to 6 bases and at J to 4 bases, leaving 19 bases not matched to a gene. For the CDR3, the DNA is TGCAGCGTGGAGCCCCGTCAGGGGGCTGGGGTAGGAGAGACCCAGTACTTC. Protein: CSVEPRQGAGVGETQYF.

This clone was detected only a few times. The rearrangement links TRBV5-4 to TRBJ2-7; D ambiguous. Germline values: CDR1 SGHNT, CDR2 YYREEE (reference sequence). CDR3 size: 13 residues. V was clipped by 5 bases and J by 2 bases, with 11 bases between them. CDR3 DNA sequence: TGTGCCAGCAGTAATATAGCAACCTACGAGCAGTACTTC. As protein: CASSNIATYEQYF.

The chain links TRBV6-1 to TRBJ1-2, with TRBD1 matching over 7 bases. The germline gives CDR1 MNHNS, CDR2 SASEGT. With 4 bases clipped from V and 9 bases from J, the junction kept 17 bases outside the gene matches. This CDR3 is 16 amino acids long. Written as DNA, the CDR3 is TGTGCCAGCAGTGCCACATTGACAGGGCCTTGGGAAAGCTACACCTTC. Its protein is CASSATLTGPWESYTF.

The chain joins TRBV6-5 to TRBJ1-1, with a tentative D call TRBD1 (6 bases). From germline, CDR1 is MNHEY and CDR2 SVGAGI. Between the trimmed V and J ends, which lost 7 bases and 0 bases, there was a span of 15 bases. The CDR3 totals 15 residues. Here the CDR3 reads CASTRRSGVNTEAFF. The CDR3 region has the DNA TGTGCCAGCACCAGAAGGTCAGGGGTGAACACTGAAGCTTTCTTT.

The chain carries TRBV11-2 and TRBJ1-2; tentatively, D is TRBD1 (6 bases). Germline values: CDR1 SGHAT, CDR2 FQNNGV. The CDR3 loop spans 13 amino acids. Between the trimmed V and J ends, which lost 5 bases and 0 bases, there was a span of 7 bases. CDR3 DNA: TGTGCCAGCAGCAGACAGGCTAACTATGGCTACACCTTC. It codes for CASSRQANYGYTF.

The V call is TRBV5-3, the J call TRBJ1-2; D call uncertain. TRBV5-3 is known as an ORF, though its function is uncertain. V lost 1 base and J 6 bases, leaving 10 bases between the germline ends. The CDR3 runs to 13 residues. The CDR3 spells CARSLLPGDGYTF. CDR3 bases: TGTGCCAGAAGCTTGTTACCGGGAGATGGCTACACCTTC.

This sequence joins TRBV5-1 and TRBJ1-3; D call uncertain. Trimming removed 2 bases at V and 2 bases at J, with 5 bases between. Germline-derived CDR1 and CDR2 are SGHRS and YFSETQ. The CDR3 is 13 amino acids. DNA of the CDR3: TGCGCCAGCAGCTTCGGGACTGGAAACACCATATATTTT. It is translated as CASSFGTGNTIYF.

The J gene is TRBJ1-5, the V gene TRBV6-1; D gene ambiguous. V was pared by 4 bases and J by 0 bases, with 4 bases between. This CDR3 comprises 13 residues. CDR1 is MNHNS and CDR2 is SASEGT in the germline V gene. The CDR3 protein is CASSVYSNQPQHF. The CDR3 coding sequence is TGTGCCAGCAGTGTCTATAGCAATCAGCCCCAGCATTTT.

As DNA, the CDR3 is TGTGCCAGCAGTGAAACCACAGTAACGGGGGAATGGTACTTC. This gives the protein CASSETTVTGEWYF. This chain links TRBV6-1 with TRBJ2-7, with a weak D call TRBD2 (6 bases). V lost 2 bases to trimming and J lost 12 bases, with 20 bases between them. Looked up from germline, CDR1 is MNHNS and CDR2 is SASEGT. This CDR3 is 14 amino acids long.

The rearrangement joins TRBV6-1 to TRBJ1-2; D unresolved. Germline loops: CDR1 MNHNS, CDR2 SASEGT. V was trimmed by 10 bases and J by 6 bases, leaving 3 bases between them. This CDR3 has 8 residues. CDR3 bases: TGTGCCACCAATGGCTACACCTTC. Protein product: CATNGYTF.

The chain has TRBV9 and TRBJ2-3; weak D call: TRBD1 (6 bases). Deletions cut 3 bases from V and 9 bases from J, with 20 bases between. The CDR3 runs to 15 residues. Germline V lookup: CDR1 SGDLS, CDR2 YYNGEE. CDR3 sequence (DNA): TGTGCCAGCAGCGCGTATGGGGACACGGGGCCAACGCAGTATTTT. It translates to CASSAYGDTGPTQYF.

This rearrangement joins TRBV7-2 to TRBJ2-1; TRBD2 agrees at 12 bases. Unmatched junction bases numbered 8, after V lost 1 base and J lost 7 bases. Germline lookup yields CDR1 SGHTA and CDR2 FQGNSA. The CDR3 contains 17 residues. The CDR3 sequence: CASSLELAGGPTNEQFF. The CDR3 DNA reads as TGTGCCAGCAGCTTAGAGCTAGCGGGAGGGCCAACTAATGAGCAGTTCTTC.

The chain employs TRBV30 and TRBJ2-1, with 10 bases identical to TRBD2. The CDR3 has 14 amino acids. The trim removed 2 bases at V and 6 bases at J, leaving 4 bases unmatched. Germline CDR1 and CDR2: GTSNPN and SVGIG (reference sequence). The CDR3 protein is CAWSLAGAVNEQFF. The CDR3 nucleotides read TGTGCCTGGAGTCTAGCGGGAGCGGTCAATGAGCAGTTCTTC.

This rearrangement joins TRBV6-5 to TRBJ2-5; the D gene is possibly TRBD1 (6 bases). CDR1 is MNHEY, CDR2 SVGAGI, per germline. CDR3 length equals 11 residues. Trimming pared 4 bases from V and 14 bases from J, leaving 14 bases between. The CDR3 sequence: CASSSGASLYF. The DNA of the CDR3 is TGTGCCAGCAGTTCAGGGGCGTCTTTATACTTC.

The J gene is TRBJ2-3, the V gene TRBV9; D is possibly TRBD1 (5 bases). Trimming took off 0 bases at V and 2 bases at J, with 10 bases between the two ends. The CDR3 covers 15 residues. Germline values: CDR1 SGDLS, CDR2 YYNGEE. CDR3 region: CASSVDAGNTDTQYF. CDR3 bases: TGTGCCAGCAGCGTAGATGCAGGGAACACAGATACGCAGTATTTT.

The rearrangement joins TRBV6-6 to TRBJ1-1, with a weak D call TRBD1 (6 bases). Germline V lookup: CDR1 MNHNY, CDR2 SVGAGI (reference sequence). V was pared by 7 bases and J by 1 base, with 7 bases between. There are 12 residues in the CDR3. The CDR3 region has the DNA TGTGCCAGCAAACAGGGGAACACTGAAGCTTTCTTT. It is translated as CASKQGNTEAFF.

The chain uses TRBV13 and TRBJ1-5; D may be TRBD1 (5 bases). V shed 8 bases and J shed 3 bases, with 11 bases lying between them. CDR1 PRHDT and CDR2 FYEKMQ come from the germline V gene (reference sequence). This CDR3 is built from 13 residues. The DNA of the CDR3 is TGTGCCAGCGCTCCAGGGCTCAATCAGCCCCAGCATTTT. It specifies CASAPGLNQPQHF.

The chain carries TRBV19 and TRBJ2-3; 7 bases fit TRBD1. The CDR3 consists of 15 residues. CDR1 is LNHDA and CDR2 is SQIVND in the germline V gene (reference sequence). The trim removed 4 bases at V and 4 bases at J, leaving 8 bases unmatched. The CDR3 sequence: CASSNQDRAADTQYF. The CDR3 DNA reads TGTGCCAGTAGTAACCAAGACAGGGCGGCAGATACGCAGTATTTT.

V is TRBV11-1 and J is TRBJ2-7, with D hard to call. Trimming stripped 1 base from V and 4 bases from J, with 11 bases between. The CDR3 length is 14 residues. CDR1 is SGHAT and CDR2 is FQDESV in the germline V gene (reference sequence). CDR3 nucleotide sequence: TGTGCCAGCAGCTTAGGCGTAAACGGGTACGAGCAGTACTTC. Translation: CASSLGVNGYEQYF. Full variable domain (outside the CDR3, taken from reference TRBV11-1 and TRBJ2-7): EAEVAQSPRYKITEKSQAVAFWCDPISGHATLYWYRQILGQGPELLVQFQDESVVDDSQLPKDRFSAERLKGVDSTLKIQPAELGDSAMYLCASSLGVNGYEQYFGPGTRLTVT.

This chain links TRBV30 with TRBJ2-5; 8 nucleotides agree with TRBD2. The J call may be faulty, since TRBJ2-7 better matches the DNA end. This CDR3 region has 13 residues. CDR1 GTSNPN and CDR2 SVGIG come from the germline V gene (reference sequence). CDR3 in amino acids: CAWSVGGRYEQYF. DNA for the CDR3: TGTGCCTGGAGTGTGGGCGGGAGGTACGAGCAGTACTTC.

The chain employs TRBV14 and TRBJ1-2, with 7 bases fitting TRBD1. The germline V gene has CDR1 SGHDN and CDR2 FVKESK. This CDR3 has 15 residues. The trim removed 4 bases at V and 1 base at J, leaving 6 bases unmatched. The CDR3 DNA reads TGTGCCAGCAGCCGAAAGGGACAGCTTAACTATGGCTACACCTTC. It codes for CASSRKGQLNYGYTF. The full variable domain, completed using reference TRBV14 and TRBJ1-2, is EAGVTQFPSHSVIEKGQTVTLRCDPISGHDNLYWYRRVMGKEIKFLLHFVKESKQDESGMPNNRFLAERTGGTYSTLKVQPAELEDSGVYFCASSRKGQLNYGYTFGSGTRLTVV.

This clone appeared once. The chain uses TRBV5-1 and TRBJ1-2; maybe TRBD1 (5 bases). The CDR3 sequence is 16 residues long. Trimming took 0 bases from V and 6 from J, leaving 18 bases between them. Germline CDR1 reads SGHRS; CDR2 reads YFSETQ. The CDR3 is CASSLAIGAGYDGYTF. The CDR3 DNA reads TGCGCCAGCAGCTTGGCCATAGGAGCAGGGTATGATGGCTACACCTTC.

J is TRBJ2-5 and V is TRBV7-9; 7 nucleotides agree with TRBD1. V was clipped by 1 base and J by 3 bases; unmatched bases: 5. The CDR3 loop spans 15 amino acids. Germline CDR1 and CDR2: SEHNR and FQNEAQ (reference sequence). CDR3 coding DNA: TGTGCCAGCAGCTTAGGCAGACAGGGAAAAGAGACCCAGTACTTC. Translated, it gives CASSLGRQGKETQYF.

On this clone itself: A junction end diverges from the germline sequence, so it may reflect a read error. The chain has TRBV7-9 and TRBJ2-3; D not resolved. The CDR3 contains 13 residues. Germline-derived CDR1 and CDR2 are SEHNR and FQNEAQ (reference sequence). CDR3 nucleotides: TGTTCCAGCAGCTTAGTTGAGGCGGATACGCAGTATTTT. This sequence encodes CSSSLVEADTQYF.

The table lists this clone with a count of one. The J gene is TRBJ2-3, the V gene TRBV7-2; TRBD2 agrees at 9 bases. Germline V gene lookup returns CDR1 SGHTA and CDR2 FQGNSA. Trimming took 3 bases from V and 10 from J; bases not matched to a gene: 11. The CDR3 extends over 15 amino acids. CDR3 in DNA: TGTGCCAGCAGCTTTGAGGGACTAGCTCAGATGGCGCAGTATTTT. It is translated as CASSFEGLAQMAQYF.

The chain employs TRBV5-4 and TRBJ1-1; the match to TRBD1 covers 8 bases. The junction had 8 bases not matched to a gene; V was cut back by 0 bases and J by 7 bases. The length of the CDR3 is 15 residues. The germline V gene encodes CDR1 SGHNT and CDR2 YYREEE (reference sequence). CDR3 in DNA: TGTGCCAGCAGCTTGGATTTGGGGACAGGATATGAAGCTTTCTTT. Protein sequence: CASSLDLGTGYEAFF.

V usage is TRBV4-2 and J usage is TRBJ2-5; the D gene is possibly TRBD1 (7 bases). CDR3 length: 17 residues. Per the germline V gene, CDR1 is LGHNA and CDR2 is YNFKEQ. V lost 3 bases, J lost 2 bases, and 19 bases lay in between. The CDR3 here is CASSHGQEGRGQETQYF. In DNA, the CDR3 is TGTGCCAGCAGCCACGGACAGGAGGGCAGGGGGCAAGAGACCCAGTACTTC.

A note on this clone: In the same sample, other DNA sequences code for this CDR3. The J gene is TRBJ1-1, the V gene TRBV5-1; 8 bases line up with TRBD1. The CDR3 is 14 amino acids. Germline V gene sequence: CDR1 SGHRS, CDR2 YFSETQ. With 0 bases clipped from V and 3 bases from J, the junction kept 1 base outside the gene matches. CDR3 loop: CASSLDRGDTEAFF. CDR3 in DNA: TGCGCCAGCAGCTTGGACAGGGGGGACACTGAAGCTTTCTTT.